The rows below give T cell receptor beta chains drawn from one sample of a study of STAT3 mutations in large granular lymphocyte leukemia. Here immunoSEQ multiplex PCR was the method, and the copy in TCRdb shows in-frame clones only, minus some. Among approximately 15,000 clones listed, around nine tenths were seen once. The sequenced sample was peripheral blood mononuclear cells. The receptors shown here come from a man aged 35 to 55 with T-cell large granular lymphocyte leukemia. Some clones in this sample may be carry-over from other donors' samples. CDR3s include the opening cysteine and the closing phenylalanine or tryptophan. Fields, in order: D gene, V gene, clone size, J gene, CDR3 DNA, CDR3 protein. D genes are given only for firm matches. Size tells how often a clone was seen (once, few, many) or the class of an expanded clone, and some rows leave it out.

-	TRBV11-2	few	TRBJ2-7	TGTGCCAGCAGCAGACAGTTAGCCTACGAGCAGTACTTC	CASSRQLAYEQYF
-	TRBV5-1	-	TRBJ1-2	TGCGCCAGCAGCTTGGCCGACAGAAACTATGGCTACACCTTC	CASSLADRNYGYTF
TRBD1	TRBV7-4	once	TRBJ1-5	TGTGCCAGCAGCTACACAGGGGGCCATCAGCCCCAGCATTTT	CASSYTGGHQPQHF
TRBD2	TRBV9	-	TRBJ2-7	TGTGCCAGCACCGTCGATGGTCTAGCGGGGGGCGAGCAGTACTTC	CASTVDGLAGGEQYF
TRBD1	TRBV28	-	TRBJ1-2	TGTGCCAGCAGGGTTTCGACAGGGGGCAAAGGCTACACCTTC	CASRVSTGGKGYTF
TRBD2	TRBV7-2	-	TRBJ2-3	TGTGCCAGCAGCCGATTTAGCGGGGGGACCCCAGATACGCAGTATTTT	CASSRFSGGTPDTQYF
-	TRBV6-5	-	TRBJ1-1	TGTGCCAGCAGTTACTCTGGGGTAGGCACTGAAGCTTTCTTT	CASSYSGVGTEAFF
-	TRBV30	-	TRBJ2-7	TGTGCCTGGGGCTCCCGGGAGCAGTACTTC	CAWGSREQYF
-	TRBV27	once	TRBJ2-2	TGTGCCAGCAGGCGGGGCTATACCGGGGAGCTGTTTTTT	CASRRGYTGELFF
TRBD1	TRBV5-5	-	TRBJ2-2	TGTGCCAGCAGCCCCTCGGGACAGGTCACCGGGGAGCTGTTTTTT	CASSPSGQVTGELFF
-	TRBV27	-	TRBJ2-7	TGTGCCAGCAGTTTAGGACAAACCTTTCCCTACGAGCAGTACTTC	CASSLGQTFPYEQYF
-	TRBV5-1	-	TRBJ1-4	TGCGCCAGCAGCTTGGCCCCGGGGGATGAAAAACTGTTTTTT	CASSLAPGDEKLFF
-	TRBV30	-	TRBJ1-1	TGTGCCTGGAGTGTAGGGTCTCTTACTGAAGCTTTCTTT	CAWSVGSLTEAFF
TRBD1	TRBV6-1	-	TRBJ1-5	TGTGCCAGCAGTGATGACAGGGGCAGGGGAAGCAATCAGCCCCAGCATTTT	CASSDDRGRGSNQPQHF
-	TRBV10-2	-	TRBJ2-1	TGCGCCAGCAGTGAGAGACGGTTAGCAAATGAGCAGTTCTTC	CASSERRLANEQFF
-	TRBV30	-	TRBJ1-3	TGTGCCTGGGAGCGGGGCCGCTCTGGAAACACCATATATTTT	CAWERGRSGNTIYF
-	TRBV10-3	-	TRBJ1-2	TGTGCCGCCCGGGACAACCTCGTTGCTGGGGGAGGCTACACCTTC	CAARDNLVAGGGYTF
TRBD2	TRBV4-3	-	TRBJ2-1	TGCGCCAGCAGCCCCTCTCTTCCTAGCGGGGGGACCTACAATGAGCAGTTCTTC	CASSPSLPSGGTYNEQFF
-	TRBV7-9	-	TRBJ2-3	TGTGCCAGCAGCTTAGTCCGACAGATCCCAGATACGCAGTATTTT	CASSLVRQIPDTQYF
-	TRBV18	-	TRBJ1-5	TGTGCCAGCTCACCACAAGCTGGGCCCAATCAGCCCCAGCATTTT	CASSPQAGPNQPQHF
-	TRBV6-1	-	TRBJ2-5	TGTGCCAGCAGTGAAGCGACGGGGGGCTTAGGGGAGACCCAGTACTTC	CASSEATGGLGETQYF
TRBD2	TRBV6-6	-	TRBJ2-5	TGTGCCAGCAGTTACCGTCAGGGAGGGCACCAAGAGACCCAGTACTTC	CASSYRQGGHQETQYF
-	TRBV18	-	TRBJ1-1	TGTGCCAGCTCAAATGTCCAGGGTCGGCGCACTGAAGCTTTCTTT	CASSNVQGRRTEAFF
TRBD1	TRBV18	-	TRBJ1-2	TGTGCCAGCTCACCACCGCAGGGGGCGCTTTCTCTCTATGGCTACACCTTC	CASSPPQGALSLYGYTF
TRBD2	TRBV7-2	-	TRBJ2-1	TGTGCCAGCAGAGGGACTAGCGGGGGGGTCAATGAGCAGTTCTTC	CASRGTSGGVNEQFF
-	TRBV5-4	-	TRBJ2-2	TGTGCCAGCAGCTTGTTAGGTGTCGGCTCGAACACCGGGGAGCTGTTTTTT	CASSLLGVGSNTGELFF
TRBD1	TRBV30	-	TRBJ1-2	TGTGCCTGGAGTTTCCAAGGACAGGGCCGAGGCTACACCTTC	CAWSFQGQGRGYTF
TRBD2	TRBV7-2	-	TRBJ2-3	TGTGCCAGCAGCCATAGCGGGGGGGCTGGGGATACGCAGTATTTT	CASSHSGGAGDTQYF
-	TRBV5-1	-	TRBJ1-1	TGCGCCAGCAGCGCCGGAGAAATATCGAACACTGAAGCTTTCTTT	CASSAGEISNTEAFF
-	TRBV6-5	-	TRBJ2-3	TGTGCCAGCAGTTCGACCGCAGATACGCAGTATTTT	CASSSTADTQYF
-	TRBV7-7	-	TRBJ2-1	TGTGCCAGCAGCTTAGGACCCAGTAGGAACAATGAGCAGTTCTTC	CASSLGPSRNNEQFF
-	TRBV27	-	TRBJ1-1	TGTGCCAGCAGTTTAGCGGGGACCACTGAAGCTTTCTTT	CASSLAGTTEAFF
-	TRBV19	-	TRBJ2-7	TGTGCCAGTTCGGGGGACAGCTACGAGCAGTACTTC	CASSGDSYEQYF
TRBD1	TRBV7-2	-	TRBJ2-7	TGTGCCAGCAGCTTAGCTTCAGGGGGCGCCTCCTACGAGCAGTACTTC	CASSLASGGASYEQYF
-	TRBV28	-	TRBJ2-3	TGTGCCAGCAGGTTACCATATAGCACAGATACGCAGTATTTT	CASRLPYSTDTQYF
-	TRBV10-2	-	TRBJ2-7	TGCGCCAGCAGTGATACCCCTCGGCAGACCTACGAGCAGTACTTC	CASSDTPRQTYEQYF
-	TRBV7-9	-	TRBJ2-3	TGTGCCAGCAGCTTGGGGGTCGGCGGGGCGAACACAGATACGCAGTATTTT	CASSLGVGGANTDTQYF